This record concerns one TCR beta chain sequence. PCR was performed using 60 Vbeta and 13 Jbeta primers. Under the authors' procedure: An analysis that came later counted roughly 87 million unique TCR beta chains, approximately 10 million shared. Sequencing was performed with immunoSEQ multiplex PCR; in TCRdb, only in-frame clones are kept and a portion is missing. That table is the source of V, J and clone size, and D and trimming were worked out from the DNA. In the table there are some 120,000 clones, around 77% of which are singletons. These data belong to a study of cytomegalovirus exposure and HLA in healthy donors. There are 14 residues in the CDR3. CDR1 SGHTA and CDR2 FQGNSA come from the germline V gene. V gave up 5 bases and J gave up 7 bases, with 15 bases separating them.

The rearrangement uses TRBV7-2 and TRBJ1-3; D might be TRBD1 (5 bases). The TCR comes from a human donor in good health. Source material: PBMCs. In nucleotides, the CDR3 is TGTGCCAGCAGCCGTCGAGCAGGGAGGAACACCATATATTTT. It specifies CASSRRAGRNTIYF.